The clone carrying this T cell receptor (beta chain) was seen a few times. Antigen: not known. An end of the junction differs from the germline gene, which may be a read error. The CDR3 extends over 15 amino acids. Germline assignment: CDR1 MRHNA and CDR2 SNTAGT. This entry is derived from a study of metastatic and nonmetastatic thyroid tumors. Study summary: Across blood and tumor or nodule tissue, repertoires from malignant and benign thyroid patients were compared with one another. Points from the study as a whole: Reported TCR beta diversity, measured in blood and tumor, was significantly higher for malignant thyroid tumors than for benign nodules.

No treatment of any kind had been given to any patient before thyroid surgery. Per the study methods: The study built a papillary thyroid cancer distant-metastasis classifier from CDR3 differences across clinicopathological groups. MiXCR was used by TCRdb to re-call the PCR reads. For this entry, the V and J calls and clone size follow TCRdb and not the study's own pipeline. The sample lists approximately 31,000 clones, roughly 30% occurring once. Sequencing input: blood. This clonotype was sampled from a female donor with papillary thyroid cancer or a benign thyroid nodule (not recorded which). Some clones in this sample may be carry-over from other donors' samples. The chain carries TRBV6-4 and TRBJ1-6; D possibly corresponds to TRBD1 (5 bases). CDR3 sequence (DNA): TGTGTCAGCAATGAAGCAGGGTGGGGGAATTCACCCCTCCACTTT. Protein product: CVSNEAGWGNSPLHF.